This entry features one TCR beta chain sequence. The antigen remains undetermined. CDR3 size: 15 residues. Germline V gene lookup returns CDR1 ENHRY and CDR2 SYGVKD. Between the trimmed V and J ends, which lost 8 bases and 0 bases, there was a span of 14 bases. This sample is part of a study of human T cells and chemical hapten exposure. Study details: An area of 2 cm by approximately 2 cm on upper inner arm skin received 2% DPC for sensitization.

Broader study findings: Healthy people's immune response may differ from that of the donors, who had alopecia.

Time point in this sample: pre-sensitization, week 0. Treatment denoted: therapeutic diphenylcyclopropenone sensitization with weekly scalp DPC. Separate cDNA molecules received unique molecular identifiers, which the library attached to them. MiXCR, run by TCRdb on the RACE reads, gives a single entry per CDR3 protein. The sample consists of more than 150,000 distinct CDR3 sequences, around 30% of them appearing once. The sequence came from a woman in her twenties or thirties with alopecia areata. Some clones in this sample may be carry-over from other donors' samples. Sample: whole blood, taken in connection with sensitization to the hapten diphenylcyclopropenone (DPC). The V call is TRBV10-3, the J call TRBJ2-1, with D possibly matching TRBD2 (5 bases). The CDR3 region has the DNA TGTGCCATCGAGACACGGGGTAGCTCCTACAATGAGCAGTTCTTC. It is translated as CAIETRGSSYNEQFF.